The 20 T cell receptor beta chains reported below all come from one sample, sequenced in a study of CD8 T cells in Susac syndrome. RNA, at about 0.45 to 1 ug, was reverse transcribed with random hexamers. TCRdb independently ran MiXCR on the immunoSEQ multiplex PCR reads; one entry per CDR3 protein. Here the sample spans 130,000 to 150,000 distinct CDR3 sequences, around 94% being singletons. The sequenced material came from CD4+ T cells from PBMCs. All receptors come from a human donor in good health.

The CDR3: CASSLVLNKVYYEQYF. For the CDR3, the DNA is TGTGCCAGCAGCTTGGTTCTGAACAAGGTATACTACGAGCAGTACTTC. This sequence joins TRBV5-4 and TRBJ2-7; D remains unclear. The CDR3 spans 16 residues. Germline V gene lookup returns CDR1 SGHNT and CDR2 YYREEE (reference sequence). V shed 0 bases and J shed 3 bases, with 16 bases lying between them.

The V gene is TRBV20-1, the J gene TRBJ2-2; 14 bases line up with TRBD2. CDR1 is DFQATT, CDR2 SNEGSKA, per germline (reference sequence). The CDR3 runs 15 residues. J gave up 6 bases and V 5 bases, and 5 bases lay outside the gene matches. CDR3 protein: CSAGTSGSKSGELFF. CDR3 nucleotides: TGCAGTGCTGGGACTAGCGGGAGTAAATCCGGGGAGCTGTTTTTT.

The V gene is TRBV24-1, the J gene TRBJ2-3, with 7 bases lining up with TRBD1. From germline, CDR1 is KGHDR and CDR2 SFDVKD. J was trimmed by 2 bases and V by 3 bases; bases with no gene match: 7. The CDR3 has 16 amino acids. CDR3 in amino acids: CATSDPRTGFTDTQYF. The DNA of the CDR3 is TGTGCCACCAGTGATCCTCGGACAGGATTCACAGATACGCAGTATTTT.

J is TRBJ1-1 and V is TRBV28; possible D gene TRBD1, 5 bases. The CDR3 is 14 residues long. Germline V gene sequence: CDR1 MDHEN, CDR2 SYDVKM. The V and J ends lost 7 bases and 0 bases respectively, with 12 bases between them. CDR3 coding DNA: TGTGCCAGCATAAGTGGGGCTCTGAACACTGAAGCTTTCTTT. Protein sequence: CASISGALNTEAFF.

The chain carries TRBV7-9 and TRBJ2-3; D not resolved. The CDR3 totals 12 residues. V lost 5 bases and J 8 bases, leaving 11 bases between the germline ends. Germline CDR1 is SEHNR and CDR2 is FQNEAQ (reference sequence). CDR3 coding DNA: TGTGCCAGCAGCCACTCTAGACGTACGCAGTATTTT. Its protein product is CASSHSRRTQYF.

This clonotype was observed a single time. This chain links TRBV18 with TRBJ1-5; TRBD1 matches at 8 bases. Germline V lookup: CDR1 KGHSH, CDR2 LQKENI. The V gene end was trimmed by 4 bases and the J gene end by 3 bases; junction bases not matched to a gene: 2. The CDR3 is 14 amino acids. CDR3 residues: CASSQDRDNQPQHF. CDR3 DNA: TGTGCCAGCTCACAGGACAGGGACAATCAGCCCCAGCATTTT.

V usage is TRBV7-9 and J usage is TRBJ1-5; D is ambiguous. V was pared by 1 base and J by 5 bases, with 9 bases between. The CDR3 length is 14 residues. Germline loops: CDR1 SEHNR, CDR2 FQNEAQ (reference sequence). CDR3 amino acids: CASSLDTVYQPQHF. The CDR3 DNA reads TGTGCCAGCAGCTTAGACACAGTGTATCAGCCCCAGCATTTT.

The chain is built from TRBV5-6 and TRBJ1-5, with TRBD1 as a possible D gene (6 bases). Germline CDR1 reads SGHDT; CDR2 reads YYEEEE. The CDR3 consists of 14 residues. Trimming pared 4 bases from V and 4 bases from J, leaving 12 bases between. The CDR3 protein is CASSPRGRNQPQHF. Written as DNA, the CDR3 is TGTGCCAGCAGCCCCAGGGGAAGGAATCAGCCCCAGCATTTT.

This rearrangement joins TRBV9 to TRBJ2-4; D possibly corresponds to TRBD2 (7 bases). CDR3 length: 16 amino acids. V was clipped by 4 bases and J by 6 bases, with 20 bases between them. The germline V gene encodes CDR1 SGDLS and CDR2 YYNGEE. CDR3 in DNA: TGTGCCAGCAGCCCGCGGGAGCGGGACATCGGAAACATTCAGTACTTC. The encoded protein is CASSPRERDIGNIQYF.

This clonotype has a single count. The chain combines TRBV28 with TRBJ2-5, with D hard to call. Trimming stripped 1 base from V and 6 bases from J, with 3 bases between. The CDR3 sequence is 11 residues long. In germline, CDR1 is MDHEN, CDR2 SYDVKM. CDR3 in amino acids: CASSLFKTQYF. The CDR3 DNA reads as TGTGCCAGCAGTTTATTTAAGACCCAGTACTTC.

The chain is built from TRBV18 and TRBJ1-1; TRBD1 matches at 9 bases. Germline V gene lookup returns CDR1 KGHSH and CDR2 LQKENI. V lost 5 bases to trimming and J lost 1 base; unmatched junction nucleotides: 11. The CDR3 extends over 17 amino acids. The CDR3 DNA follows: TGTGCCAGCTCATCTACAGGGGGCGAGGTAAAGAACACTGAAGCTTTCTTT. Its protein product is CASSSTGGEVKNTEAFF.

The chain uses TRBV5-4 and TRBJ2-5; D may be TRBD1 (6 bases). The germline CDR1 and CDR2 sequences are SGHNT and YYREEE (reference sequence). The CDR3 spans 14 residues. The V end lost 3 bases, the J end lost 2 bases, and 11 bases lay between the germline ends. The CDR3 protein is CASSSSGTQETQYF. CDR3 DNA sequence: TGTGCCAGCAGCTCCTCCGGGACACAAGAGACCCAGTACTTC.

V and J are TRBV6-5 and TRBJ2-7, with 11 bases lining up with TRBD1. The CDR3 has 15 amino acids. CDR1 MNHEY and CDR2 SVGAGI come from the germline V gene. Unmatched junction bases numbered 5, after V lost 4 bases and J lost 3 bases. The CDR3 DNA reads TGTGCCAGCAGTTCCCGGACAGGGGGCCGCTACGAGCAGTACTTC. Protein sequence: CASSSRTGGRYEQYF.

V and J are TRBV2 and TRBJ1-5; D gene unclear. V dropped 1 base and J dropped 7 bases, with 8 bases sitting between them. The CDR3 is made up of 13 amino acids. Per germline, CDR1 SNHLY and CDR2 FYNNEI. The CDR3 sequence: CASSEGRRQPQHF. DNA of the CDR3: TGTGCCAGCAGTGAAGGCAGGAGGCAGCCCCAGCATTTT. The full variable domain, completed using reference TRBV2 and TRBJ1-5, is EPEVTQTPSHQVTQMGQEVILRCVPISNHLYFYWYRQILGQKVEFLVSFYNNEISEKSEIFDDQFSVERPDGSNFTLKIRSTKLEDSAMYFCASSEGRRQPQHFGDGTRLSIL.

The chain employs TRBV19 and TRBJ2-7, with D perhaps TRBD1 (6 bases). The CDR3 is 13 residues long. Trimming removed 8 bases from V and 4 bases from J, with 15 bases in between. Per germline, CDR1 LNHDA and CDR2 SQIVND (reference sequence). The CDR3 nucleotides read TGTGCCAGTGGAGGACAGCCGTTGTACGAGCAGTACTTC. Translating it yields CASGGQPLYEQYF.

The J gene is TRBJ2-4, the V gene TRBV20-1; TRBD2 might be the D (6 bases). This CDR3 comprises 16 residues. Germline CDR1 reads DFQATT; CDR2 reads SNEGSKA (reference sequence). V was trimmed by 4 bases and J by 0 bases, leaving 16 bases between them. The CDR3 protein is CSATLNPGLAKNIQYF. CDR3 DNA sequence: TGCAGTGCTACCCTCAACCCGGGACTAGCCAAAAACATTCAGTACTTC.

The CDR3 region is CASREIEKLFF. The CDR3 DNA reads TGTGCCAGCAGGGAGATCGAAAAACTGTTTTTT. The chain couples TRBV2 to TRBJ1-4; no reliable D call. CDR1 is SNHLY, CDR2 FYNNEI, per germline. Trimming pared 6 bases from V and 8 bases from J, leaving 7 bases between. This CDR3 contains 11 residues.

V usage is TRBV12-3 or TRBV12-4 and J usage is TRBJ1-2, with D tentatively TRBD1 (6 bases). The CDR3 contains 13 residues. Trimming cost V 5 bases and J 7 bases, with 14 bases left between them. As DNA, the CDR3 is TGTGCCAGCAGTCCCCACCCAGGGGTTGGCTACACCTTC. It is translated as CASSPHPGVGYTF.

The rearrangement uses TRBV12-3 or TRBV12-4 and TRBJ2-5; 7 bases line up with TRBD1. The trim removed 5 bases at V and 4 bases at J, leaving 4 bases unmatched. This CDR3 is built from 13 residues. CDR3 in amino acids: CASSRGQRETQYF. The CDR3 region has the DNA TGTGCCAGCAGTCGGGGACAGAGAGAGACCCAGTACTTC.

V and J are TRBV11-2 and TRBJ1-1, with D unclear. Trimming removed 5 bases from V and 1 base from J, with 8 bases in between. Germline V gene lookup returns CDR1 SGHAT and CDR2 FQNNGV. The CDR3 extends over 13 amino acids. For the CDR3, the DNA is TGTGCCAGCAGCAGAACTCCGAACACTGAAGCTTTCTTT. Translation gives CASSRTPNTEAFF.